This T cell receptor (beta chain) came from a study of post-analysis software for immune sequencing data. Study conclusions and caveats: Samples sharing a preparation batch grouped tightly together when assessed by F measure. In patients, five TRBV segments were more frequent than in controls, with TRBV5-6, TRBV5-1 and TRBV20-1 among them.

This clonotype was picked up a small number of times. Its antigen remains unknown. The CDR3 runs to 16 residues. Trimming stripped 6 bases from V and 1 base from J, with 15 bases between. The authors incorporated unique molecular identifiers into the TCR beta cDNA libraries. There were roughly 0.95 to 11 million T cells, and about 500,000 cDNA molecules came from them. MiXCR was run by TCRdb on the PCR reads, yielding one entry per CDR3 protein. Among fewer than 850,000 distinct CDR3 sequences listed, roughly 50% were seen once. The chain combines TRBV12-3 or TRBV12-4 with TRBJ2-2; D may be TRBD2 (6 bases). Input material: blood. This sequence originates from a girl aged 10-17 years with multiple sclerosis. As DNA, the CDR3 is TGTGCCAGCAGCCCGGATTCCGGGAGGAACACCGGGGAGCTGTTTTTT. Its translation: CASSPDSGRNTGELFF.